The 16 T cell receptor beta chains reported below all come from one sample, sequenced in a study of immune heterogeneity within non-small cell lung tumors. The template for each sample was 450 to 750 ng of genomic DNA, which had been extracted from bulk tumor tissue. Several biopsies per primary tumor, spaced far apart, were taken during surgery. With untreated, newly diagnosed non-small cell lung cancer, the patients went on to undergo curative surgery. A multiplex PCR containing 32 V primers and 13 J primers was used to amplify TCR beta CDR3. TCRdb reprocessed the multiplex PCR reads with MiXCR, giving one entry per CDR3 protein. This sample has around 30,000 distinct CDR3 sequences, with around 30% found just once. Sequenced: lung tumor tissue. The receptors shown here come from a man between 35 and 55 years old with non-small cell lung cancer.

This clonotype showed up just once. A read error is possible here, since a much larger clone lies one base away. This chain connects TRBV6-1 to TRBJ2-1; TRBD2 agrees at 13 bases. This CDR3 has 14 residues. Per germline, CDR1 MNHNS and CDR2 SASEGT. Trimming cost V 8 bases and J 5 bases; bases outside gene matches: 3. This CDR3 is CASGTSGAHNEQFF. In DNA form, the CDR3 reads TGTGCCAGCGGGACTAGCGGGGCGCACAATGAGCAGTTCTTC.

The table lists this clonotype with a few counts. CDR3 in amino acids: CASSFSGAKNIQYF. For the CDR3, the DNA is TGTGCCAGCAGCTTCTCCGGGGCCAAAAACATTCAGTACTTC. The rearrangement uses TRBV11-3 and TRBJ2-4; D ambiguous. This CDR3 contains 14 residues. V was clipped by 3 bases and J by 1 base, with 7 bases between them. Germline V gives CDR1 SGHNT, CDR2 YENEEA.

This clonotype has a count of ten or more. V is TRBV12-3 or TRBV12-4 and J is TRBJ1-1; tentatively, D is TRBD1 (6 bases). Trimming took 4 bases from V and 0 from J, leaving 6 bases between them. The CDR3 extends over 13 amino acids. The CDR3 spells CASSSGVNTEAFF. CDR3 sequence (DNA): TGTGCCAGCAGTTCAGGGGTGAACACTGAAGCTTTCTTT.

This clonotype was seen ten or more times. The chain joins TRBV12-3 or TRBV12-4 to TRBJ2-5, with a tentative D call TRBD2 (7 bases). The CDR3 extends over 16 amino acids. V lost 3 bases and J 3 bases, leaving 17 bases between the germline ends. The CDR3 sequence: CASSFIGREGEETQYF. CDR3 bases: TGTGCCAGCAGTTTTATAGGCAGGGAGGGGGAAGAGACCCAGTACTTC.

Of note for this clonotype: It may be a read error: a sequence one base away is much more abundant. CDR3 amino acids: CASSLQVELYEHYF. For the CDR3, the DNA is TGCGCCAGCAGCTTGCAGGTCGAACTCTACGAGCACTACTTC. This chain joins TRBV5-1 and TRBJ2-7, with D uncertain. This CDR3 comprises 14 residues. The germline CDR1 and CDR2 sequences are SGHRS and YFSETQ.

This clonotype has ten or more counts. The V gene is TRBV15, the J gene TRBJ1-4; D gene unclear. Germline V CDR1 and CDR2: LNHNV, YYDKDF (reference sequence). V shed 0 bases and J shed 5 bases, with 7 bases lying between them. The CDR3 runs 14 residues. The CDR3 region is CATSRDLGNEKLFF. CDR3 bases: TGTGCCACCAGCAGAGATTTGGGAAATGAAAAACTGTTTTTT.

The chain has TRBV19 and TRBJ1-1; D is undetermined. Germline CDR1 and CDR2: LNHDA and SQIVND (reference sequence). There are 15 residues in the CDR3. The V end lost 2 bases, the J end lost 1 base, and 11 bases lay between the germline ends. The CDR3 is CASSIRALGNTEAFF. The CDR3 nucleotides are TGTGCCAGTAGTATAAGGGCCCTTGGGAACACTGAAGCTTTCTTT.

The chain couples TRBV20-1 to TRBJ1-4; 7 bases line up with TRBD1. CDR1 and CDR2 from the germline V gene are DFQATT and SNEGSKA (reference sequence). The CDR3 consists of 15 residues. J lost 3 bases, V lost 4 bases, and 8 bases had no gene match. In DNA form, the CDR3 reads TGCAGTGCTATCCTCCCCGGGACAGCTAATGAAAAACTGTTTTTT. Translation: CSAILPGTANEKLFF.

V gene TRBV7-3 combines with J gene TRBJ2-3; the D gene could be TRBD1 or TRBD2 (5 bases each). The CDR3 consists of 16 residues. V lost 2 bases, J lost 5 bases, and 17 bases lay in between. Germline assignment: CDR1 SGHTA and CDR2 FQGTGA. CDR3 nucleotides: TGTGCCAGCAGCTTATCAGCCGGGACGGCACGAGATACGCAGTATTTT. This encodes CASSLSAGTARDTQYF.

This clonotype was observed many times. The V and J genes are TRBV11-2 and TRBJ2-7; D gene unclear. The CDR3 loop spans 13 amino acids. Germline assignment: CDR1 SGHAT and CDR2 FQNNGV. Trimming pared 5 bases from V and 2 bases from J, leaving 10 bases between. CDR3 bases: TGTGCCAGCAGCGCCGACCGCGCCTACGAGCAGTACTTC. Translated, it gives CASSADRAYEQYF. The full variable domain, its missing parts supplied by reference TRBV11-2 and TRBJ2-7, is EAGVAQSPRYKIIEKRQSVAFWCNPISGHATLYWYQQILGQGPKLLIQFQNNGVVDDSQLPKDRFSAERLKGVDSTLKIQPAKLEDSAVYLCASSADRAYEQYFGPGTRLTVT.

This clonotype was found many times. V and J are TRBV6-1 and TRBJ2-7; D not certain. This CDR3 region has 12 residues. The germline V gene encodes CDR1 MNHNS and CDR2 SASEGT. V was pared by 5 bases and J by 2 bases, with 7 bases between. The CDR3, as DNA: TGTGCCAGCAGTTCGATTACCTACGAGCAGTACTTC. Its protein is CASSSITYEQYF.

This clonotype was recorded a few times. The V and J genes are TRBV29-1 and TRBJ1-1; D remains unclear. Germline values: CDR1 SQVTM, CDR2 ANQGSEA. V shed 4 bases and J shed 1 base, with 10 bases lying between them. The CDR3 totals 13 residues. CDR3 DNA: TGCAGCGTTGCAACAGCCACGAACACTGAAGCTTTCTTT. Protein product: CSVATATNTEAFF.

CDR3 sequence (DNA): TGTGCCTGTAATAGGGGCGCGTGGGAGACCCAGTACTTC. Its protein product is CACNRGAWETQYF. J is TRBJ2-5 and V is TRBV30; D may be TRBD1 (5 bases). There are 13 residues in the CDR3. The germline CDR1 and CDR2 sequences are GTSNPN and SVGIG (reference sequence). V was clipped by 6 bases and J by 5 bases, with 16 bases between them.

The J gene is TRBJ2-1, the V gene TRBV9; TRBD2 matches 14 bases. Germline V CDR1 and CDR2: SGDLS, YYNGEE. Losses at the gene ends were 0 bases for V and 9 bases for J; bases not matched to a gene: 2. The CDR3 totals 15 residues. The DNA for the CDR3 is TGTGCCAGCAGCGTAGCGACTAGCGGGAGGGTTGAGCAGTTCTTC. This gives the protein CASSVATSGRVEQFF.

This clonotype was found many times. The CDR3 region is CASSAGTGPSSPLHF. As DNA, the CDR3 is TGTGCCAGCAGTGCCGGGACAGGGCCGAGTTCACCCCTCCACTTT. The chain uses TRBV6-4 and TRBJ1-6, with 9 bases that match TRBD1. The germline V gene encodes CDR1 MRHNA and CDR2 SNTAGT. There are 15 residues in the CDR3. V lost 4 bases and J lost 9; bases outside the gene matches: 7.

Many counts were recorded for this clonotype. The chain links TRBV20-1 to TRBJ2-1; 7 nucleotides match TRBD1. From germline, CDR1 is DFQATT and CDR2 SNEGSKA (reference sequence). This CDR3 has 13 amino acids. After removal of 6 bases from V and 5 bases from J, the junction contained 7 bases not matched to a gene. The CDR3 nucleotides are TGCAGTGCGACCGGGACAGACGACAATGAGCAGTTCTTC. Amino acids: CSATGTDDNEQFF.